This T cell receptor (beta chain) was sequenced during a study of identical twins. Findings of the study overall: While abundant cord blood beta clonotypes carried fewer insertions, memory repertoires showed no such pattern.

The CDR3 has 16 residues. The V gene end was trimmed by 7 bases and the J gene end by 4 bases; junction bases not matched to a gene: 11. The germline V gene has CDR1 PRHDT and CDR2 FYEKMQ (reference sequence). This clonotype was seen repeatedly, ten times or more. No antigen is known for it. One entry per CDR3 protein, called by TCRdb with MiXCR from the 5' RACE reads. The sample lists hundreds of thousands of distinct CDR3 sequences; roughly 7.2% were seen once. These same data were also listed under a study on yellow fever vaccine responses in identical twins.

V gene TRBV13 combines with J gene TRBJ2-1, with 9 bases matching TRBD2. This sequence originates from a young woman in good health. The sequenced sample was PBMCs. The CDR3 sequence is CASTYKVSGGYNEQFF. The CDR3 DNA reads TGTGCCAGCACCTATAAAGTCAGCGGGGGGTACAATGAGCAGTTCTTC.